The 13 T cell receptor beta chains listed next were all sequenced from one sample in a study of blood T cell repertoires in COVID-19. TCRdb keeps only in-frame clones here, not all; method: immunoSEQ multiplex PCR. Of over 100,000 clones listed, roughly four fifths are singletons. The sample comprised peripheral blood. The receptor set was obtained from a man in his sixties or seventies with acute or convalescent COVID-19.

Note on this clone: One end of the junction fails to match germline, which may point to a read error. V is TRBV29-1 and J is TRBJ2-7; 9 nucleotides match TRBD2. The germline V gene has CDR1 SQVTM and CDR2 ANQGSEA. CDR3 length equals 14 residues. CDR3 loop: CSGGEGRLAGRMDF. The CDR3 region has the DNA TGCAGCGGGGGAGAGGGGAGGCTAGCGGGACGCATGGACTTC.

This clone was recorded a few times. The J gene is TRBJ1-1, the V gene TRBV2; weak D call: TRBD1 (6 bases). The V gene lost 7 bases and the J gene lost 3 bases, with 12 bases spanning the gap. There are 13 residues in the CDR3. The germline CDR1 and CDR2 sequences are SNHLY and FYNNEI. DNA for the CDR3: TGTGCCAGCATCCGGGACAAATACACTGAAGCTTTCTTT. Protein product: CASIRDKYTEAFF.

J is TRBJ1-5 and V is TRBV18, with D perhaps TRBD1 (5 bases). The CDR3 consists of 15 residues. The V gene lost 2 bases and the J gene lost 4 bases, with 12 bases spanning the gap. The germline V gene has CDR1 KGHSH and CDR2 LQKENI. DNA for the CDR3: TGTGCCAGCTCACCAGTGGGGGGAGGGAATCAGCCCCAGCATTTT. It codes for CASSPVGGGNQPQHF.

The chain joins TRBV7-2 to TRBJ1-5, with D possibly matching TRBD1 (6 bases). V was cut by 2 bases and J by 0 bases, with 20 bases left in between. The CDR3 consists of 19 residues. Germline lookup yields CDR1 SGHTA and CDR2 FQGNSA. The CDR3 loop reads CASSLTLSGALNSNQPQHF. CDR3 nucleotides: TGTGCCAGCAGCTTAACGTTGTCAGGGGCCCTTAATAGCAATCAGCCCCAGCATTTT.

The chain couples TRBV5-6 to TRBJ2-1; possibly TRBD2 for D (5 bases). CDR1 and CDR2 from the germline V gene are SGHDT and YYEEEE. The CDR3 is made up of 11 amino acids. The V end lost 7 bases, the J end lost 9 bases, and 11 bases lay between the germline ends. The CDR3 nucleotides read TGTGCCAGCCGCGGCGGAGGTGAGCAGTTCTTC. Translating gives CASRGGGEQFF.

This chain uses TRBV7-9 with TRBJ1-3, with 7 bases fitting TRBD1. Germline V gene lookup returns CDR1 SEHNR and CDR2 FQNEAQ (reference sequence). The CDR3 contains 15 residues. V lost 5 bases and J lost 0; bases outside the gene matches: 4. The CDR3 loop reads CASSPGQFSGNTIYF. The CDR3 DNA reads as TGTGCCAGCAGCCCGGGACAGTTCTCTGGAAACACCATATATTTT.

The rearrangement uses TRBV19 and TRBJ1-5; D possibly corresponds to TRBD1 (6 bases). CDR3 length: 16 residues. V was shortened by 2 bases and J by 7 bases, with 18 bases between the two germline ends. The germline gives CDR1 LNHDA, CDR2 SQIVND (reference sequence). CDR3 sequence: CASSIYAAQGDQPQHF. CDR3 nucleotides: TGTGCCAGTAGTATATACGCTGCACAGGGTGACCAGCCCCAGCATTTT. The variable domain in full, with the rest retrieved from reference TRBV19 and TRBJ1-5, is DGGITQSPKYLFRKEGQNVTLSCEQNLNHDAMYWYRQDPGQGLRLIYYSQIVNDFQKGDIAEGYSVSREKKESFPLTVTSAQKNPTAFYLCASSIYAAQGDQPQHFGDGTRLSIL.

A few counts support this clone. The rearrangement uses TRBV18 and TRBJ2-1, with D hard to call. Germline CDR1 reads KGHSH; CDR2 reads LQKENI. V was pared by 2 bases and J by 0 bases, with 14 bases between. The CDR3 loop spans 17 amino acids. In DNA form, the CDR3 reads TGTGCCAGCTCACCAATAACCCTGGGCAGCTCCTACAATGAGCAGTTCTTC. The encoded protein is CASSPITLGSSYNEQFF.

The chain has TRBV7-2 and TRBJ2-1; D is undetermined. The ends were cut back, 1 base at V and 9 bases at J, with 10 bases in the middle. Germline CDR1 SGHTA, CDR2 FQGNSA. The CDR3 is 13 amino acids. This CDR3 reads CASSLVLASEQFF. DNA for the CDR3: TGTGCCAGCAGCTTAGTGCTCGCCAGTGAGCAGTTCTTC.

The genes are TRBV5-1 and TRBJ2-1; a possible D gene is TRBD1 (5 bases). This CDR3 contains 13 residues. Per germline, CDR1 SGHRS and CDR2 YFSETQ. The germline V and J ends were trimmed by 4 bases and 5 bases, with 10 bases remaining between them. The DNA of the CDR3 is TGCGCCAGCAGCAGAATAGGGGACAATGAGCAGTTCTTC. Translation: CASSRIGDNEQFF. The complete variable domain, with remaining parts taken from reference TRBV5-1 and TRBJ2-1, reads KAGVTQTPRYLIKTRGQQVTLSCSPISGHRSVSWYQQTPGQGLQFLFEYFSETQRNKGNFPGRFSGRQFSNSRSEMNVSTLELGDSALYLCASSRIGDNEQFFGPGTRLTVL.

This chain's CDR3 is CASSLNLAGELDEQFF. The CDR3 DNA reads TGTGCCAGCAGCTTAAATCTAGCGGGAGAATTAGATGAGCAGTTCTTC. V gene TRBV7-9 combines with J gene TRBJ2-1; 10 bases match TRBD2. J was trimmed by 8 bases and V by 2 bases; bases with no gene match: 9. From germline, CDR1 is SEHNR and CDR2 FQNEAQ (reference sequence). The CDR3 is 16 residues long.

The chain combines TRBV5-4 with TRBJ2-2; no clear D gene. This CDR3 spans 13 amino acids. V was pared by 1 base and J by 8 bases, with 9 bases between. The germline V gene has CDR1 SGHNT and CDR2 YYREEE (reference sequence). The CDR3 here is CASSLFERGELFF. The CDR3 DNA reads TGTGCCAGCAGCTTGTTCGAGCGTGGGGAGCTGTTTTTT. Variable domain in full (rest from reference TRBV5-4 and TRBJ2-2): ETGVTQSPTHLIKTRGQQVTLRCSSQSGHNTVSWYQQALGQGPQFIFQYYREEENGRGNFPPRFSGLQFPNYSSELNVNALELDDSALYLCASSLFERGELFFGEGSRLTVL.

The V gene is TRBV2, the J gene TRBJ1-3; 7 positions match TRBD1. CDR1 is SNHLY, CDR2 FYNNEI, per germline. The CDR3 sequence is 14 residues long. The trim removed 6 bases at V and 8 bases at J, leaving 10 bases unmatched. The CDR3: CASSKIGGADTIYF. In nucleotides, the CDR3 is TGTGCCAGCAGCAAGATAGGGGGCGCGGACACCATATATTTT.